Included here is one TCR beta chain sequence, with context. The data were obtained in a study of blood T cell repertoires in COVID-19. Study-level information: From T cells, B-cell-depleted T cells, or PBMCs came the material, which was cDNA or gDNA.

Original data processing: Reference gene primer amplification gave estimated nucleated cell counts. TCRdb's copy holds only in-frame clones and misses some; the assay was immunoSEQ multiplex PCR. From that table come the V and J calls and clone size; the DNA was used to work out D and trimming. The data hold about 400,000 clones, with roughly 86% observed a single time. Germline CDR1 SGHAT, CDR2 FQNNGV. V lost 4 bases and J lost 6; bases outside the gene matches: 6. The CDR3 totals 15 residues. This TCR came from a human donor in a cohort sampled during active COVID-19. Sample: peripheral blood. The chain carries TRBV11-2 and TRBJ2-2; 9 bases agree with TRBD2. The CDR3 bases are TGTGCCAGCAGCTCCTTAGCGGGAGAACCCGGGGAGCTGTTTTTT. This codes for CASSSLAGEPGELFF.